These 32 T cell receptor beta chains share one sample of origin, sequenced in a study of blood T cell repertoires in COVID-19. The assay was immunoSEQ multiplex PCR, and TCRdb's table has in-frame clones only and misses some. The sample contains some 150,000 clones, around nine tenths of which appear only once. Sequencing was carried out using PBMCs or T cells enriched from blood (not recorded which). The receptor set was obtained from a woman under 30 who had recovered from COVID-19.

This chain links TRBV6-1 with TRBJ2-2; 9 nucleotides agree with TRBD2. The CDR3 covers 15 residues. The germline CDR1 and CDR2 sequences are MNHNS and SASEGT. The J segment lost 4 bases and the V segment lost 5 bases, leaving 5 bases of the junction unmatched. The CDR3 bases are TGTGCCAGCAGTTCCAAGCGGGGGGCCACCGGGGAGCTGTTTTTT. It yields the protein CASSSKRGATGELFF.

The genes are TRBV7-2 and TRBJ2-5; the D gene is possibly TRBD1 (6 bases). The CDR3 is made up of 18 amino acids. Deletions cut 5 bases from V and 4 bases from J, with 26 bases between. The V gene's germline CDR1 is SGHTA and CDR2 FQGNSA. CDR3 loop: CASSTAAPAGVVGETQYF. DNA for the CDR3: TGTGCCAGCAGCACCGCTGCACCGGCAGGGGTGGTTGGAGAGACCCAGTACTTC.

The rearrangement links TRBV7-8 to TRBJ1-2; a possible D gene is TRBD1 (6 bases). Germline CDR1 reads SGHVS; CDR2 reads FQNEAQ. The CDR3 runs to 16 residues. With 5 bases removed from V and 8 bases from J, the gap between germline ends came to 24 bases. CDR3 amino acids: CASSLAMLGGGRGYTF. CDR3 DNA: TGTGCCAGCAGCCTCGCCATGCTTGGGGGGGGCAGAGGCTACACCTTC.

The V gene is TRBV5-1, the J gene TRBJ2-7; TRBD2 matches at 7 bases. This CDR3 has 13 residues. In germline, CDR1 is SGHRS, CDR2 YFSETQ. Losses at the gene ends were 1 base for V and 6 bases for J; bases not matched to a gene: 4. CDR3 sequence: CASSLTTSSEQYF. In DNA form, the CDR3 reads TGCGCCAGCAGCTTGACGACTAGCTCCGAGCAGTACTTC.

The chain has TRBV5-1 and TRBJ2-2; perhaps TRBD1 as D (6 bases). Germline assignment: CDR1 SGHRS and CDR2 YFSETQ. The V end lost 4 bases, the J end lost 4 bases, and 17 bases lay between the germline ends. The CDR3 loop spans 16 amino acids. CDR3 region: CASSVLQGSGTGELFF. As DNA, the CDR3 is TGCGCCAGCAGCGTGCTGCAGGGGTCTGGCACCGGGGAGCTGTTTTTT. The whole variable domain, filled in from reference TRBV5-1 and TRBJ2-2, reads KAGVTQTPRYLIKTRGQQVTLSCSPISGHRSVSWYQQTPGQGLQFLFEYFSETQRNKGNFPGRFSGRQFSNSRSEMNVSTLELGDSALYLCASSVLQGSGTGELFFGEGSRLTVL.

The chain links TRBV11-2 to TRBJ1-3; D perhaps matches TRBD1 (5 bases). This CDR3 has 14 residues. Between the trimmed V and J ends, which lost 5 bases and 0 bases, there was a span of 8 bases. Looked up from germline, CDR1 is SGHAT and CDR2 is FQNNGV. CDR3 protein: CASSRGGSGNTIYF. The CDR3 nucleotides read TGTGCCAGCAGCCGGGGGGGCTCTGGAAACACCATATATTTT.

The chain couples TRBV27 to TRBJ2-1; D might be TRBD1 (5 bases). Trimming took 1 base from V and 9 from J, leaving 22 bases between them. Germline CDR1 MNHEY, CDR2 SMNVEV (reference sequence). This CDR3 spans 17 amino acids. CDR3 coding DNA: TGTGCCAGCAGTTTATGGGGTGGCCGGGCCCAGGGTGGTGAGCAGTTCTTC. Its protein is CASSLWGGRAQGGEQFF.

The chain couples TRBV6-1 to TRBJ2-2; TRBD1 is a possible D gene (6 bases). CDR3 length: 15 amino acids. V was trimmed by 2 bases and J by 6 bases, leaving 13 bases between them. Germline values: CDR1 MNHNS, CDR2 SASEGT. CDR3 loop: CASSELSGDAGELFF. CDR3 DNA sequence: TGTGCCAGCAGTGAACTGTCAGGGGATGCCGGGGAGCTGTTTTTT.

This clone was detected once. This rearrangement joins TRBV7-8 to TRBJ1-1; unclear D gene. Germline V gives CDR1 SGHVS, CDR2 FQNEAQ. V was cut by 5 bases and J by 0 bases, with 16 bases left in between. This CDR3 has 16 residues. The CDR3 here is CASSPRPPGMNTEAFF. As DNA, the CDR3 is TGTGCCAGCAGCCCCCGACCTCCGGGGATGAACACTGAAGCTTTCTTT.

This clone was detected only once. The rearrangement joins TRBV7-6 to TRBJ2-3; D perhaps matches TRBD2 (5 bases). The length of the CDR3 is 17 residues. Germline CDR1 reads SGHVS; CDR2 reads FNYEAQ. Trimming shortened V by 5 bases and J by 0 bases, and 18 bases separated the two germline ends. The CDR3: CASSPSGRHPSTDTQYF. CDR3 nucleotide sequence: TGTGCCAGCAGCCCAAGCGGACGACATCCTAGCACAGATACGCAGTATTTT.

This clone was recorded only once. The CDR3 region is CASSVGGVPDTQYF. CDR3 nucleotides: TGTGCCAGCAGCGTAGGGGGGGTGCCAGATACGCAGTATTTT. This chain uses TRBV9 with TRBJ2-3; maybe TRBD2 (6 bases). The CDR3 length is 14 residues. Trimming cost V 0 bases and J 4 bases, with 9 bases left between them. CDR1 is SGDLS and CDR2 is YYNGEE in the germline V gene.

The chain employs TRBV28 and TRBJ2-1; the match to TRBD2 covers 10 bases. Losses at the gene ends were 7 bases for V and 4 bases for J; bases not matched to a gene: 4. The CDR3 has 14 amino acids. CDR1 and CDR2 from the germline V gene are MDHEN and SYDVKM. Here the CDR3 DNA reads TGTGCCAGCACCCTACTAGCGGGATACAATGAGCAGTTCTTC. It codes for CASTLLAGYNEQFF.

The chain has TRBV9 and TRBJ1-3; 7 nucleotides line up with TRBD1. This CDR3 comprises 15 residues. Germline V gene sequence: CDR1 SGDLS, CDR2 YYNGEE. Losses at the gene ends were 4 bases for V and 0 bases for J; bases not matched to a gene: 4. In DNA form, the CDR3 reads TGTGCCAGCAGCCTGACAGGGCTCTCTGGAAACACCATATATTTT. Its translation: CASSLTGLSGNTIYF.

This chain links TRBV3-1 (or the pseudogene TRBV3-2) with TRBJ2-1; the match to TRBD2 covers 8 bases. Looked up from germline, CDR1 is LGHDT and CDR2 is YNNKEL (reference sequence). V lost 0 bases and J lost 6; bases outside the gene matches: 7. The CDR3 contains 16 residues. The CDR3 loop is CASSQEIAGPGNEQFF. In nucleotides, the CDR3 is TGTGCCAGCAGCCAAGAGATAGCGGGGCCTGGCAATGAGCAGTTCTTC.

V is TRBV28 and J is TRBJ1-2; 9 bases line up with TRBD1. The length of the CDR3 is 14 residues. V trimming: 5 bases; J trimming: 2 bases; junction bases outside the gene matches: 3. Germline V gene data show CDR1 as MDHEN and CDR2 as SYDVKM. CDR3 loop: CASSRTGANYGYTF. CDR3 nucleotides: TGTGCCAGCAGTAGGACAGGGGCCAACTATGGCTACACCTTC.

The rearrangement joins TRBV14 to TRBJ2-3, with D perhaps TRBD2 (5 bases). Trimming removed 1 base at V and 4 bases at J, with 18 bases between. The CDR3 runs 17 residues. The germline gives CDR1 SGHDN, CDR2 FVKESK. As DNA, the CDR3 is TGTGCCAGCAGCCAAGGGAACGCGGGCCTGAGGGCAGATACGCAGTATTTT. Its protein product is CASSQGNAGLRADTQYF.

J is TRBJ2-5 and V is TRBV7-8; TRBD2 aligns across 12 bases. The CDR3 loop spans 20 amino acids. The J segment lost 1 base and the V segment lost 1 base, leaving 13 bases of the junction unmatched. The V gene's germline CDR1 is SGHVS and CDR2 FQNEAQ. CDR3 DNA: TGTGCCAGCAGCTTAGTGGTACTAGCGGGAGGAGGCTGGGGCCAAGAGACCCAGTACTTC. It yields the protein CASSLVVLAGGGWGQETQYF.

This chain uses TRBV6-5 with TRBJ2-7, with a tentative D call TRBD2 (6 bases). The CDR3 consists of 15 residues. V lost 0 bases and J lost 4, with 13 bases in between. Germline CDR1 and CDR2: MNHEY and SVGAGI. CDR3 loop: CASSYSGGIRYEQYF. The CDR3 nucleotides read TGTGCCAGCAGTTACTCGGGGGGAATTCGATACGAGCAGTACTTC.

The chain joins TRBV6-5 to TRBJ1-3, with D possibly being TRBD1 (6 bases). The CDR3 totals 15 residues. V was clipped by 6 bases and J by 0 bases, with 12 bases between them. Germline CDR1 MNHEY, CDR2 SVGAGI. The CDR3 DNA follows: TGTGCCAGCAGCCGAGACAGGTTCTCTGGAAACACCATATATTTT. The encoded protein is CASSRDRFSGNTIYF.

This clone was detected only a few times. The rearrangement joins TRBV7-9 to TRBJ2-2; TRBD1 aligns across 10 bases. Germline CDR1 and CDR2: SEHNR and FQNEAQ (reference sequence). The V gene end was trimmed by 5 bases and the J gene end by 4 bases; junction bases not matched to a gene: 7. The CDR3 length is 16 residues. The CDR3 bases are TGTGCCAGCAGCCCGCCGGGACAGGGGACCACCGGGGAGCTGTTTTTT. Translating it yields CASSPPGQGTTGELFF.

The chain employs TRBV5-4 and TRBJ2-1, with 9 bases aligning to TRBD2. The CDR3 is made up of 17 amino acids. Trimming removed 4 bases from V and 1 base from J; junction bases left unmatched: 9. Germline V gene lookup returns CDR1 SGHNT and CDR2 YYREEE (reference sequence). DNA for the CDR3: TGTGCCAGCAGCCCGGGCCCGCTAGCGGGATCCTACAATGAGCAGTTCTTC. Translating gives CASSPGPLAGSYNEQFF. Full variable domain (rest looked up from reference TRBV5-4 and TRBJ2-1): ETGVTQSPTHLIKTRGQQVTLRCSSQSGHNTVSWYQQALGQGPQFIFQYYREEENGRGNFPPRFSGLQFPNYSSELNVNALELDDSALYLCASSPGPLAGSYNEQFFGPGTRLTVL.

The chain carries TRBV28 and TRBJ2-7; maybe TRBD1 (5 bases). The CDR3 is 14 amino acids. With 3 bases removed from V and 3 bases from J, the gap between germline ends came to 12 bases. From germline, CDR1 is MDHEN and CDR2 SYDVKM. CDR3 in amino acids: CASSFQGPLYEQYF. The CDR3 DNA reads TGTGCCAGCAGTTTCCAGGGTCCCCTCTACGAGCAGTACTTC.

The chain links TRBV25-1 to TRBJ2-2; TRBD2 matches 12 bases. V shed 4 bases and J 16 bases; nucleotides not matched to a gene: 13. Germline CDR1 reads MGHDK; CDR2 reads SYGVNS. This CDR3 comprises 15 residues. The DNA of the CDR3 is TGTGCCAGCAGTGCTGTCCTGACTAGCGGGAGTGTTTGGTTTTTT. Its protein product is CASSAVLTSGSVWFF.

The chain combines TRBV27 with TRBJ1-5; D may be TRBD1 (6 bases). This CDR3 is built from 15 residues. CDR1 and CDR2 (germline): MNHEY, SMNVEV (reference sequence). Between the trimmed V and J ends, which lost 7 bases and 3 bases, there was a span of 16 bases. For the CDR3, the DNA is TGTGCCAGCAAGATCACCGGGACAACCAATCAGCCCCAGCATTTT. It specifies CASKITGTTNQPQHF.

V usage is TRBV14 and J usage is TRBJ2-5; 7 nucleotides match TRBD2. V trimming: 0 bases; J trimming: 13 bases; junction bases outside the gene matches: 17. CDR3 length: 16 residues. Germline V gives CDR1 SGHDN, CDR2 FVKESK. The CDR3 is CASSQDIGAGANTGYF. CDR3 DNA: TGTGCCAGCAGCCAAGATATTGGGGCGGGAGCCAACACGGGGTACTTC.

The V and J genes are TRBV5-4 and TRBJ2-7, with a possible D match to TRBD1 (6 bases). The germline V gene encodes CDR1 SGHNT and CDR2 YYREEE (reference sequence). This CDR3 region has 13 residues. The V and J ends lost 5 bases and 1 base respectively, with 10 bases between them. CDR3 nucleotides: TGTGCCAGCAGTTTGACAGGATCCTACGAGCAGTACTTC. This sequence encodes CASSLTGSYEQYF.

The V and J genes are TRBV30 and TRBJ2-7, with 12 bases that match TRBD2. Losses at the gene ends were 3 bases for V and 3 bases for J; bases not matched to a gene: 0. The germline CDR1 and CDR2 sequences are GTSNPN and SVGIG (reference sequence). The CDR3 length is 13 residues. CDR3 bases: TGTGCCTGGAGGGGACTAGCGGGCTACGAGCAGTACTTC. It is translated as CAWRGLAGYEQYF.

This clone was picked up a small number of times. V and J are TRBV7-9 and TRBJ2-5; 8 bases line up with TRBD2. Trimming at V came to 5 bases and at J to 5 bases, leaving 19 bases not matched to a gene. There are 18 residues in the CDR3. Germline assignment: CDR1 SEHNR and CDR2 FQNEAQ (reference sequence). The CDR3 region is CASSLGVAGIAARETQYF. The CDR3 nucleotides read TGTGCCAGCAGCCTGGGAGTAGCGGGAATTGCCGCACGGGAGACCCAGTACTTC. Looking up the rest from reference TRBV7-9 and TRBJ2-5 gives the full variable domain: DTGVSQNPRHKITKRGQNVTFRCDPISEHNRLYWYRQTLGQGPEFLTYFQNEAQLEKSRLLSDRFSAERPKGSFSTLEIQRTEQGDSAMYLCASSLGVAGIAARETQYFGPGTRLLVL.

CDR3 in DNA: TGTGCCAGTAGTACCCCGGGACTGAACTACGAGCAGTACTTC. It codes for CASSTPGLNYEQYF. The V and J genes are TRBV19 and TRBJ2-7; weak D call: TRBD2 (6 bases). CDR1 is LNHDA and CDR2 is SQIVND in the germline V gene (reference sequence). V was pared by 4 bases and J by 3 bases, with 13 bases between. The CDR3 spans 14 residues.

This clone was counted between two and nine times. CDR3 sequence: CASSPLGTSYNEQFF. DNA for the CDR3: TGTGCCAGCAGTCCACTAGGCACCTCCTACAATGAGCAGTTCTTC. The chain uses TRBV2 and TRBJ2-1; D perhaps matches TRBD2 (5 bases). Germline CDR1 and CDR2: SNHLY and FYNNEI. V lost 5 bases, J lost 0 bases, and 11 bases lay in between. CDR3 size: 15 residues.

The rearrangement links TRBV28 to TRBJ2-7; the match to TRBD2 covers 9 bases. CDR3 size: 15 residues. The germline CDR1 and CDR2 sequences are MDHEN and SYDVKM. J gave up 2 bases and V 6 bases, and 8 bases lay outside the gene matches. The CDR3: CASSPGLAPTYEQYF. In DNA form, the CDR3 reads TGTGCCAGCAGCCCAGGACTAGCGCCGACCTACGAGCAGTACTTC.

This chain uses TRBV6-5 with TRBJ1-2; no clear D. The V and J ends lost 6 bases and 4 bases respectively, with 12 bases between them. The CDR3 totals 13 residues. Germline CDR1 MNHEY, CDR2 SVGAGI. The CDR3, as DNA: TGTGCCAGCAGGGATGGACGGGGCTATGGCTACACCTTC. It yields the protein CASRDGRGYGYTF.